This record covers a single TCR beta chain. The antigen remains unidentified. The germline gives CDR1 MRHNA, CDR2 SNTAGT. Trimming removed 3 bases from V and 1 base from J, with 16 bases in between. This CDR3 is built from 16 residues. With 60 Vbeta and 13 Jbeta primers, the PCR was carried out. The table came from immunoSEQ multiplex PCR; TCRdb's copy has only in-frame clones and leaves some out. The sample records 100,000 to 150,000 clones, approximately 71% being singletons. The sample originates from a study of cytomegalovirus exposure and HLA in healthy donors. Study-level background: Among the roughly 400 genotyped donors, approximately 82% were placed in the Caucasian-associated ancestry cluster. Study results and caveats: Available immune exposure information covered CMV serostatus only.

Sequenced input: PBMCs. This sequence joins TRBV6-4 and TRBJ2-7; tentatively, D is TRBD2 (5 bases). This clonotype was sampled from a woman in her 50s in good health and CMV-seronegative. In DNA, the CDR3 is TGTGCCAGCAGTGAAACTAGTTCACTCCCTTCCTACGAGCAGTACTTC. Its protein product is CASSETSSLPSYEQYF.